Following are 25 T cell receptor beta chains from one sample sequenced in a study of T cell responses to AZD1222 COVID-19 vaccine. This table comes from immunoSEQ multiplex PCR, and its TCRdb copy is limited to in-frame clones, with some not included. The data hold 200,000 to 300,000 clones, with approximately 95% observed a single time. Sequenced material: peripheral blood, taken on day 0 of AZD1222 vaccination. Receptor source: an adult in good health.

The gene calls are TRBV27 and TRBJ1-1; 7 bases map to TRBD1. The V gene's germline CDR1 is MNHEY and CDR2 SMNVEV (reference sequence). The V gene end was trimmed by 7 bases and the J gene end by 4 bases; junction bases not matched to a gene: 6. The CDR3 has 13 amino acids. CDR3 nucleotide sequence: TGTGCCAGCACTCCAGGGGGAAGCACTGAAGCTTTCTTT. Protein: CASTPGGSTEAFF.

This clone was counted between two and nine times. This chain links TRBV2 with TRBJ2-3, with a tentative D call TRBD1 (6 bases). The V and J ends lost 4 bases and 2 bases respectively, with 7 bases between them. The CDR3 runs to 13 residues. The germline V gene has CDR1 SNHLY and CDR2 FYNNEI. The CDR3 coding sequence is TGTGCCAGCAGTGGGGGGCTCACAGATACGCAGTATTTT. Protein sequence: CASSGGLTDTQYF.

The chain couples TRBV4-1 to TRBJ2-7; D is perhaps TRBD2 (5 bases). Germline CDR1 reads MGHRA; CDR2 reads YSYEKL. With 5 bases removed from V and 3 bases from J, the gap between germline ends came to 11 bases. CDR3 size: 13 residues. CDR3 region: CASSSGGHYEQYF. CDR3 sequence (DNA): TGCGCCAGCAGCAGTGGCGGGCACTACGAGCAGTACTTC.

The chain uses TRBV7-9 and TRBJ2-1; D tentatively reads TRBD1 or TRBD2 (5 bases each). Germline values: CDR1 SEHNR, CDR2 FQNEAQ (reference sequence). Trimming left V 7 bases short and J 7 bases short, with 20 bases between. The CDR3 contains 15 residues. In DNA, the CDR3 is TGTGCCAGCACTCAAGGGACCCCTTGGTCGAATGAGCAGTTCTTC. It yields the protein CASTQGTPWSNEQFF.

The chain joins TRBV4-3 to TRBJ2-7; 10 nucleotides agree with TRBD2. The CDR3 is 15 residues long. Germline V CDR1 and CDR2: LGHNA, YSLEER. J gave up 12 bases and V 1 base, and 12 bases lay outside the gene matches. CDR3 DNA sequence: TGCGCCAGCAGCCAAGTTGAGACTAGCGGGCGAGTATTGTACTTC. Its translation is CASSQVETSGRVLYF.

This clone has just one count. CDR3 region: CASSLRDVSSYEQYF. The CDR3 DNA reads as TGCGCCAGCAGCCTCCGGGACGTCTCCTCCTACGAGCAGTACTTC. This rearrangement joins TRBV5-1 to TRBJ2-7, with D perhaps matching TRBD1 or TRBD2 (5 bases each). CDR1 and CDR2 (germline): SGHRS, YFSETQ. With 4 bases removed from V and 0 bases from J, the gap between germline ends came to 14 bases. This CDR3 contains 15 residues. The whole variable domain, filled in from reference TRBV5-1 and TRBJ2-7, reads KAGVTQTPRYLIKTRGQQVTLSCSPISGHRSVSWYQQTPGQGLQFLFEYFSETQRNKGNFPGRFSGRQFSNSRSEMNVSTLELGDSALYLCASSLRDVSSYEQYFGPGTRLTVT.

This chain uses TRBV2 with TRBJ1-2; D gene uncertain. The length of the CDR3 is 11 residues. With 1 base removed from V and 7 bases from J, the gap between germline ends came to 4 bases. CDR1 and CDR2 (germline): SNHLY, FYNNEI. CDR3 DNA sequence: TGTGCCAGCAGTGAAGGTAGTGGCTACACCTTC. This encodes CASSEGSGYTF. The variable domain in full, completed from reference TRBV2 and TRBJ1-2, reads EPEVTQTPSHQVTQMGQEVILRCVPISNHLYFYWYRQILGQKVEFLVSFYNNEISEKSEIFDDQFSVERPDGSNFTLKIRSTKLEDSAMYFCASSEGSGYTFGSGTRLTVV.

This sequence joins TRBV6-5 and TRBJ2-1, with 7 bases that match TRBD2. Germline V gene sequence: CDR1 MNHEY, CDR2 SVGAGI. V shed 8 bases and J 9 bases; nucleotides not matched to a gene: 10. CDR3 length: 13 amino acids. CDR3 nucleotide sequence: TGTGCCAGCTACGGACTAGAACCTGTTGAGCAGTTCTTC. This gives the protein CASYGLEPVEQFF.

The J gene is TRBJ1-5, the V gene TRBV28, with D maybe TRBD1 (5 bases). The germline V and J ends were trimmed by 10 bases and 9 bases, with 16 bases remaining between them. The CDR3 has 12 residues. Germline lookup yields CDR1 MDHEN and CDR2 SYDVKM. The CDR3: CATGNGAGPQHF. The DNA of the CDR3 is TGTGCCACGGGGAATGGGGCCGGGCCCCAGCATTTT.

The V and J genes are TRBV10-3 and TRBJ1-3; the D is unclear. CDR1 is ENHRY and CDR2 is SYGVKD in the germline V gene. This CDR3 contains 11 residues. Trimming took 10 bases from V and 4 from J, leaving 8 bases between them. CDR3 loop: CATTGGNTIYF. CDR3 nucleotide sequence: TGTGCCACCACGGGAGGAAACACCATATATTTT.

The chain recombines TRBV4-3 with TRBJ2-7; perhaps TRBD1 as D (6 bases). CDR1 and CDR2 (germline): LGHNA, YSLEER. The V gene lost 0 bases and the J gene lost 4 bases, with 13 bases spanning the gap. The CDR3 is made up of 15 amino acids. The CDR3 bases are TGCGCCAGCAGCCAAGAGGGACACGGCATATACGAGCAGTACTTC. It translates to CASSQEGHGIYEQYF.

The gene calls are TRBV28 and TRBJ2-2; 12 nucleotides line up with TRBD1. CDR1 and CDR2 from the germline V gene are MDHEN and SYDVKM. With V trimmed by 6 bases and J by 7 bases, 3 bases remained unmatched. This CDR3 spans 14 amino acids. The CDR3 spells CASRGQGAGGELFF. Here the CDR3 DNA reads TGTGCCAGCAGGGGACAGGGGGCTGGCGGGGAGCTGTTTTTT. The full variable domain, with the rest looked up from reference TRBV28 and TRBJ2-2, is DVKVTQSSRYLVKRTGEKVFLECVQDMDHENMFWYRQDPGLGLRLIYFSYDVKMKEKGDIPEGYSVSREKKERFSLILESASTNQTSMYLCASRGQGAGGELFFGEGSRLTVL.

For this clone: This same CDR3 is encoded by further DNA sequences in the sample. The chain is built from TRBV19 and TRBJ2-7; 11 nucleotides line up with TRBD1. V shed 6 bases and J 2 bases; nucleotides not matched to a gene: 3. Germline V gives CDR1 LNHDA, CDR2 SQIVND (reference sequence). The CDR3 runs 14 residues. Written as DNA, the CDR3 is TGTGCCAGTAGCTCGGGACAGGGGGCCTACGAGCAGTACTTC. Its translation is CASSSGQGAYEQYF.

V is TRBV29-1 and J is TRBJ1-5, with unresolved D. CDR3 length: 14 amino acids. The V end lost 5 bases, the J end lost 6 bases, and 17 bases lay between the germline ends. Germline lookup yields CDR1 SQVTM and CDR2 ANQGSEA. The CDR3 here is CSVSPDASGQPQHF. CDR3 nucleotide sequence: TGCAGCGTTAGCCCAGACGCGTCCGGTCAGCCCCAGCATTTT.

The CDR3 sequence is CASTPVAGFNEQFF. The CDR3 DNA reads as TGTGCCAGCACCCCGGTTGCGGGTTTCAATGAGCAGTTCTTC. The V and J genes are TRBV6-2 or TRBV6-3 and TRBJ2-1; a possible D gene is TRBD2 (5 bases). The germline gives CDR1 MNHEY, CDR2 SVGEGT. V lost 7 bases, J lost 6 bases, and 16 bases lay in between. The CDR3 totals 14 residues.

The chain couples TRBV27 to TRBJ2-3; TRBD1 or TRBD2 may be the D gene (6 bases each). Germline-derived CDR1 and CDR2 are MNHEY and SMNVEV (reference sequence). The CDR3 is 14 amino acids. V gave up 2 bases and J gave up 3 bases, with 9 bases separating them. The CDR3 DNA reads TGTGCCAGCAGTTTACAGGGGAGGACAGATACGCAGTATTTT. It translates to CASSLQGRTDTQYF.

The chain joins TRBV4-3 to TRBJ2-2, with 10 bases lining up with TRBD2. This CDR3 has 16 residues. V gave up 3 bases and J gave up 6 bases; unmatched junction bases: 7. Germline-derived CDR1 and CDR2 are LGHNA and YSLEER. CDR3 protein: CASSQGAGGVAGELFF. In DNA form, the CDR3 reads TGCGCCAGCAGCCAGGGAGCGGGAGGGGTCGCCGGGGAGCTGTTTTTT.

The V call is TRBV10-3, the J call TRBJ1-1; 10 positions agree with TRBD1. Germline V gives CDR1 ENHRY, CDR2 SYGVKD. The CDR3 has 16 amino acids. The ends lost 4 bases at V and 4 bases at J; junction bases unmatched: 9. CDR3 DNA sequence: TGTGCCATCAGTGCCCGGGACAGGGGCCCCGGCACTGAAGCTTTCTTT. It translates to CAISARDRGPGTEAFF.

V is TRBV5-1 and J is TRBJ1-1, with D possibly matching TRBD1 (5 bases). The CDR3 extends over 14 amino acids. Trimming left V 4 bases short and J 4 bases short, with 14 bases between. Germline V gene lookup returns CDR1 SGHRS and CDR2 YFSETQ. This CDR3 reads CASSAQGVATEAFF. The CDR3 bases are TGCGCCAGCAGCGCCCAGGGCGTCGCCACTGAAGCTTTCTTT.

The CDR3 DNA reads TGTGCCAGCAGTTACTCCGGGGGGGCAGGGGAGACCCAGTACTTC. Amino acids: CASSYSGGAGETQYF. The chain couples TRBV6-5 to TRBJ2-5; 8 bases line up with TRBD2. The CDR3 spans 15 residues. CDR1 is MNHEY and CDR2 is SVGAGI in the germline V gene. The ends lost 0 bases at V and 5 bases at J; junction bases unmatched: 5.

As DNA, the CDR3 is TGTGCCAGCAGCCAAGTGGACAGGGCCGAAGCTTTCTTT. Amino acids: CASSQVDRAEAFF. The chain uses TRBV3-1 (or the pseudogene TRBV3-2) and TRBJ1-1; 8 bases map to TRBD1. V lost 1 base, J lost 8 bases, and 3 bases stayed unmatched. CDR1 LGHDT and CDR2 YNNKEL come from the germline V gene (reference sequence). This CDR3 region has 13 residues.

The chain links TRBV9 to TRBJ2-2, with TRBD1 identical over 11 bases. The germline CDR1 and CDR2 sequences are SGDLS and YYNGEE. Trimming at V came to 3 bases and at J to 6 bases, leaving 4 bases not matched to a gene. The CDR3 loop spans 15 amino acids. The DNA for the CDR3 is TGTGCCAGCAGCGAACCGGGACAGGGGGCCGGGGAGCTGTTTTTT. It encodes CASSEPGQGAGELFF.

The chain links TRBV19 to TRBJ1-3; D is ambiguous. The CDR3 loop spans 13 amino acids. Germline V gene data show CDR1 as LNHDA and CDR2 as SQIVND (reference sequence). The germline V and J ends were trimmed by 1 base and 4 bases, with 5 bases remaining between them. The CDR3, as DNA: TGTGCCAGTAGTATAGGCCAGGGAAACACCATATATTTT. It yields the protein CASSIGQGNTIYF. Drawing the rest from reference TRBV19 and TRBJ1-3, the complete variable domain is DGGITQSPKYLFRKEGQNVTLSCEQNLNHDAMYWYRQDPGQGLRLIYYSQIVNDFQKGDIAEGYSVSREKKESFPLTVTSAQKNPTAFYLCASSIGQGNTIYFGEGSWLTVV.

V usage is TRBV10-2 and J usage is TRBJ2-7, with a tentative D call TRBD2 (5 bases). This CDR3 is 15 amino acids long. Germline V lookup: CDR1 WSHSY, CDR2 SAAADI. The V and J ends lost 4 bases and 0 bases respectively, with 13 bases between them. CDR3 coding DNA: TGCGCCAGCAGTGCCCGGCGGGCGAGCTCCTACGAGCAGTACTTC. This encodes CASSARRASSYEQYF.

The rearrangement joins TRBV3-1 (or the pseudogene TRBV3-2) to TRBJ1-5; no reliable D call. V was cut by 0 bases and J by 4 bases, with 7 bases left in between. The germline V gene has CDR1 LGHDT and CDR2 YNNKEL (reference sequence). The CDR3 is 14 residues long. The CDR3 spells CASSQDLQNQPQHF. The CDR3 nucleotides read TGTGCCAGCAGCCAAGATCTACAAAATCAGCCCCAGCATTTT.